This T cell receptor (beta chain) originates from a study of T cell repertoires in cytomegalovirus infection. One entry per CDR3 protein results from TCRdb running MiXCR on the reads. The sample lists hundreds of thousands of distinct CDR3 sequences; 15% to 20% were seen once. This CDR3 comprises 16 residues. V lost 0 bases and J lost 2, with 14 bases in between. Germline V gives CDR1 SGHRS, CDR2 YFSETQ. Material for sequencing was PBMCs. The sequence was obtained from a human donor in good health (CMV status not recorded). Some clones in this sample may be carry-over from other donors' samples. The chain joins TRBV5-1 to TRBJ2-5; D is tentatively TRBD1 or TRBD2 (5 bases each). Written as DNA, the CDR3 is TGCGCCAGCAGCTTGGCAGGGACCAGTTATCAAGAGACCCAGTACTTC. This codes for CASSLAGTSYQETQYF.